This T cell receptor beta chain was obtained from a study of breast tumors, draining lymph nodes, adjacent tissues. Germline V gene lookup returns CDR1 SGHRS and CDR2 YFSETQ. The V end was cut by 0 bases, the J end by 2 bases, with 23 bases between. The CDR3 is 19 residues long. The lymph nodes were axillary draining lymph nodes from breast cancer patients. One entry per CDR3 protein results from TCRdb running MiXCR on the multiplex PCR reads. Among about 230,000 distinct CDR3 sequences listed, less than 40% were seen once. A remark on this clonotype: A much larger clone sits a single nucleotide away, making a read error possible. The CDR3 does not close with the conserved phenylalanine or tryptophan, likely indicating a read error.

The rearrangement links TRBV5-1 to TRBJ2-5; either TRBD1 or TRBD2 may fit D (5 bases each). The TCR was taken from a female donor with breast cancer. Some clones in this sample may be carry-over from other donors' samples. Sequencing used axillary lymph node tissue. The CDR3 DNA reads as TGCGCCAGCAGCTTGGGGCCCCGGGGACCCCGAATTAGGCAAGAGACCCAGTACTTA. Its translation is CASSLGPRGPRIRQETQYL.